This T cell receptor beta chain originates from a study of blood T cell repertoires in COVID-19. The wider study: Acute and convalescent COVID-19 samples came from the United States, Italy and Spain. Sample material is recorded as cDNA or gDNA derived from T cells, B-cell-depleted T cells, or PBMCs.

Seattle-derived patients entered the study during active infection and were followed longitudinally. V trimming: 1 base; J trimming: 5 bases; junction bases outside the gene matches: 3. The CDR3 runs 15 residues. Germline V CDR1 and CDR2: SEHNR, FQNEAQ (reference sequence). Method: immunoSEQ multiplex PCR; TCRdb's copy keeps in-frame clones and lacks some. The profile covers about 160,000 clones, with 79% appearing a single time and 8% to 8.5% taken by the ten largest. The genes are TRBV7-9 and TRBJ2-1; TRBD2 matches 9 bases. This TCR came from a woman between 55 and 75 years old with COVID-19, enrolled during active disease. Material: peripheral blood. The chain's CDR3 is CASSLGLAGNNEQFF. The CDR3, as DNA: TGTGCCAGCAGCTTAGGGCTAGCGGGAAACAATGAGCAGTTCTTC.